The present TCR beta chain was sequenced within a study of vaccination and CD4 T cells after COVID-19. Study-level information: Post-COVID draws followed diagnosis by a median around 97 days (range 35 to 161).

An Oncomine TCR Beta short-read assay was used to sequence the DNA from cultured CD4+ T cells. The template was genomic DNA from cultured CD4+ T cells. TCRdb re-derived calls from the PCR reads in MiXCR, one entry per CDR3 protein. This table holds about 20,000 distinct CDR3 sequences, roughly 45% found once. This CDR3 is 15 amino acids long. Trimming removed 5 bases at V and 6 bases at J, with 16 bases between. CDR1 is SGHTA, CDR2 FQGNSA, per germline. In this sample, this clonotype turned up once. Its specificity is not known. The treatment was: roughly 11-day PBMC culture with coronavirus spike peptide pools or control peptides (ViraFEST assay).

The sequence was obtained from a human donor who had recovered from COVID-19. The V gene is TRBV7-2, the J gene TRBJ1-4; no reliable D call. The source material was CD4+ T cells from blood, cultured in vitro, sampled before SARS-CoV-2 vaccination. CDR3 sequence reads: CASSLGPTRDEKLFF. CDR3 DNA: TGTGCCAGCAGCCTTGGGCCGACAAGGGATGAAAAACTGTTTTTT.